This TCR beta chain originates from a study of shared clonotypes between healthy human individuals. Clones were sequenced by immunoSEQ multiplex PCR, and TCRdb holds only the in-frame ones, with some missing. The sample holds some 2,100,000 clones; roughly 95% are singletons and the top ten take over 0.1%. Germline V lookup: CDR1 LNHNV, CDR2 YYDKDF (reference sequence). Trimming pared 0 bases from V and 7 bases from J, leaving 15 bases between. The CDR3 has 16 residues. The clonotype originates from a man between 18 and 35 years old in good health. The sample comprised naive CD4+ T cells sorted from blood. Noted subset: CD45RA+ positively selected. The chain carries TRBV15 and TRBJ1-4; the D gene is possibly TRBD1 (6 bases). The CDR3 region has the DNA TGTGCCACCAGCAGAGATCGTCCGGGGGCGGGTGAAAAACTGTTTTTT. Protein: CATSRDRPGAGEKLFF.